The rows below give T cell receptor beta chains drawn from one sample of a study of T cells after somatic rescue of genetic block. The protocol was immunoSEQ multiplex PCR, while the TCRdb copy is restricted to in-frame clones and leaves out a portion. Of roughly 7,000 clones in the sample, around 81% are singletons; the top ten hold around 25%. The sample comprised peripheral blood mononuclear cells (PBMCs). These receptors all come from a boy younger than 18. The CDR3 runs from the conserved cysteine through the conserved F or W.

CDR3 length	V gene	J gene	CDR3 protein
16	TRBV9	TRBJ2-3	CASSVDRLASGDTQYF
12	TRBV29-1	TRBJ2-7	CSVTQGTYEQYF
15	TRBV6-5	TRBJ2-5	CASSPLAGLQETQYF
15	TRBV5-5	TRBJ1-2	CASSGWDSSAYGYTF
15	TRBV7-2	TRBJ2-3	CASSPVGGSTDTQYF
19	TRBV7-9	TRBJ1-2	CASSLSLRQEPILGYGYTF
15	TRBV11-3	TRBJ2-4	CASSLGGEAKNIQYF
14	TRBV5-6	TRBJ2-1	CASTWLASYNEQFF
15	TRBV9	TRBJ2-4	CASSVEVAAGDIQYF
15	TRBV4-2	TRBJ1-2	CASSPGTGLDYGYTF
10	TRBV29-1	TRBJ2-3	CSVIRDTQYF
15	TRBV18	TRBJ2-7	CASSPQAGRTYEQYF
14	TRBV7-9	TRBJ1-2	CASRHTGDSYGYTF
16	TRBV4-2	TRBJ1-6	CVSSQEKDRVNSPLHF
15	TRBV9	TRBJ1-6	CASSARAAVNSPLHF
18	TRBV7-9	TRBJ1-5	CASSAAREVLGPDQPQHF
16	TRBV7-2	TRBJ1-4	CASSDHPRGENEKLFF
13	TRBV5-5	TRBJ1-2	CASSLRVPYGYTF
15	TRBV28	TRBJ2-7	CASSSTSQGFYEQYF
15	TRBV7-2	TRBJ1-2	CASSLIPPPGAGYTF
14	TRBV4-3	TRBJ2-7	CASSRTDSSYEQYF
17	TRBV5-1	TRBJ2-1	CASSLPSGRRSYNEQFF
14	TRBV5-4	TRBJ1-2	CASSSYDRDGGYTF
17	TRBV5-1	TRBJ2-1	CASSLEARLALGYEQFF
16	TRBV7-9	TRBJ2-3	CASSLAQAGSTDTQYF
15	TRBV6-5	TRBJ1-1	CASSPGTGTNTEAFF
19	TRBV12-2	TRBJ2-1	CASRPPQEAGFRSYNEQFF